Sequencing of this TCR beta chain was carried out in a study of neurological immune-mediated disorders. V lost 0 bases to trimming and J lost 0 bases, with 8 bases between them. CDR3 length equals 15 residues. CDR1 and CDR2 from the germline V gene are LGHNA and YNFKEQ. The team produced cDNA through 5'RACE using 10-nucleotide random UMIs. From 15-18 subjects, each sequencing run yielded over 170 million TCR-beta sequences. One entry per CDR3 protein, called by TCRdb with MiXCR from the 5' RACE reads. This table holds 49,000 or so distinct CDR3 sequences, around 4.5% found once. Comments on this clonotype: Its antigen is not known.

Study observations and caveats: HTLV-1-associated myelopathy displayed the greatest TCR clonal expansion, and multiple sclerosis exhibited the smallest, lower than that of healthy controls.

The sample taken for sequencing was PBMCs. The sequence derives from a woman aged 55-70 years with multiple sclerosis. The chain is built from TRBV4-2 and TRBJ1-2; D gene ambiguous. CDR3: CASSQDRETNYGYTF. CDR3 sequence (DNA): TGTGCCAGCAGCCAAGATAGAGAGACTAACTATGGCTACACCTTC.